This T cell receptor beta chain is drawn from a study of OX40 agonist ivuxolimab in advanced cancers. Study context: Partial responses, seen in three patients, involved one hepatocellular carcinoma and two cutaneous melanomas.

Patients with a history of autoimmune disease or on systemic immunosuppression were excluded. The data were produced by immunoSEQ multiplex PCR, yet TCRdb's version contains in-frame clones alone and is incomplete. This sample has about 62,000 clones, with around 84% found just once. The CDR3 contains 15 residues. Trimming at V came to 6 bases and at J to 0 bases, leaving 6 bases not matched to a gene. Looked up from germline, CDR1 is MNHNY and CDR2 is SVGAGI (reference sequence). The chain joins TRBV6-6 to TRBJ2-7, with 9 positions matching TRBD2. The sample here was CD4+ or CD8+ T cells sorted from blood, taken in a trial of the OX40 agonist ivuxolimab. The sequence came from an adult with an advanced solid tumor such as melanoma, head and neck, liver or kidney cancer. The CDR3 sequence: CASSIQLAGSYEQYF. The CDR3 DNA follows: TGTGCCAGCAGCATACAACTAGCGGGCTCCTACGAGCAGTACTTC.